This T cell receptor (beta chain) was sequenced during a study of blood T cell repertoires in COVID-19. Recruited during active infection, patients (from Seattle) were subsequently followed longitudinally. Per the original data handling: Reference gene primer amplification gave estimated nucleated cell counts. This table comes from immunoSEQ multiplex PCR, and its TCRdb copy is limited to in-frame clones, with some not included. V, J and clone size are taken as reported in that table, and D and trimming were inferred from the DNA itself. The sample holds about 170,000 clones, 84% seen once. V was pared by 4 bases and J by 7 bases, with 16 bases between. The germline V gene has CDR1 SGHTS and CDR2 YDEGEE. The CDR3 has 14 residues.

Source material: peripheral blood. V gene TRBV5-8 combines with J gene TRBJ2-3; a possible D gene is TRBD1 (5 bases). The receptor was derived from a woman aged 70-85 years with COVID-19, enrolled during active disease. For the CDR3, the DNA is TGTGCCAGCAGCACGGACAATTTTCTTAATACGCAGTATTTT. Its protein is CASSTDNFLNTQYF.